Below, one T cell receptor beta chain is given with its context. Profiled with immunoSEQ multiplex PCR; TCRdb holds only in-frame clones, not every one. This sample has approximately 300,000 clones, with 75% to 90% found just once. This sample stems from a study of blood T cell repertoires in COVID-19. The CDR3 consists of 16 residues. Germline CDR1 SEHNR, CDR2 FQNEAQ (reference sequence). Trimming cost V 5 bases and J 4 bases, with 18 bases left between them. Material for sequencing was peripheral blood. The rearrangement joins TRBV7-9 to TRBJ1-3; possibly TRBD1 for D (6 bases). The sequence came from a man between 18 and 29 years old with active or convalescent COVID-19. CDR3 in DNA: TGTGCCAGCAGCAACAGGGACACTCAGGGAGGAAACACCATATATTTT. It specifies CASSNRDTQGGNTIYF.